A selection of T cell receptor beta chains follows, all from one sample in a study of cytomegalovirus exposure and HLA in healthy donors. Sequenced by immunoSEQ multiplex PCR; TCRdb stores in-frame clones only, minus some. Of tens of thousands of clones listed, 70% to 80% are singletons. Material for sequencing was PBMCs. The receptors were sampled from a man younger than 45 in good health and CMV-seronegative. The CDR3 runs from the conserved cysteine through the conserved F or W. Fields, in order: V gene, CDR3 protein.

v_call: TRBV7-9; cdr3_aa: CASSYWDKREAFF
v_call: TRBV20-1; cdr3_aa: CSVPVEKLFF
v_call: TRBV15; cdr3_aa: CATSRGRTLPVGGYTF
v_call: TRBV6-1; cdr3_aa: CASTWTGVKNIQYF
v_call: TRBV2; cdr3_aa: CASSEQSYEQYF
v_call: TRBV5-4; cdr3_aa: CASSLKRTSGGIQETQYF
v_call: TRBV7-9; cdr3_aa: CASSAGQGEAFF
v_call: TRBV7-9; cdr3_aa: CASSLGTGNYGYTF
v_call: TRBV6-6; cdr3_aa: CASILDREGNTIYF
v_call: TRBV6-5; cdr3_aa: CASSYQTGYGYTF
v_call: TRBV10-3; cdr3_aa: CATGPGGSGANVLTF
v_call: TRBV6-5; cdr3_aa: CASNGPGYTGELFF
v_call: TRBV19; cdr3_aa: CASSIVYSNNEQFF
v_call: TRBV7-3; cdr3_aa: CASSRQGNTEAFF
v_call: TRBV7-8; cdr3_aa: CASRGSFYNEQFF
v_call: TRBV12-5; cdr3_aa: CASGLGQVENIQYF
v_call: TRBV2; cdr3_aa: CASSYYPTGEDYGYTF
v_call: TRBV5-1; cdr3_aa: CASSLVSGIISETQYF
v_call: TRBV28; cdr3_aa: CASSLVAGGNNEQFF
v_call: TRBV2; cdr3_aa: CASSGRGVGLNTEAFF
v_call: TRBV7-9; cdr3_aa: CSSSLATVRTGNTIYF
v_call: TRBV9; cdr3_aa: CASSEGLAASTDTQYF
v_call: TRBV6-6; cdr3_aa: CASSRDTSGNTIYF
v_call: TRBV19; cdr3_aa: CASSIQQGAEAFF
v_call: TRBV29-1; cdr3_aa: CSVGWGSGELFF
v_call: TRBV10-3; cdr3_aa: CAISESGLAGDETQYF
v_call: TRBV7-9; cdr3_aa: CASASELLSLGDTQYF
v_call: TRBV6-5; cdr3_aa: CASSRTAPNTEAFF
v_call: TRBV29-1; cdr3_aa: CSVVLTSGIDEQFF
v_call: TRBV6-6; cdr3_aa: CASSYSGVPNTEAFF
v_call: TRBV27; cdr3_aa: CASSYGTGHGYTF
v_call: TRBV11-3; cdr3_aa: CASSSTGVDEQFF
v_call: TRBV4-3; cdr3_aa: CASSQGGQGGEKLFF
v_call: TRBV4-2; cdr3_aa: CASSYPGLTSGNTIYF